Below, 25 T cell receptor beta chains from the same sample are listed, as sequenced in a study of T cell responses to AZD1222 COVID-19 vaccine. This table comes from immunoSEQ multiplex PCR, and its TCRdb copy is limited to in-frame clones, with some not included. This table has 110,000 to 150,000 clones, about nine tenths appearing once. Material: peripheral blood, obtained on day 0 of AZD1222 vaccination. The source of these receptors is an adult in good health.

J is TRBJ2-1 and V is TRBV4-3, with no clear D. Germline V gene data show CDR1 as LGHNA and CDR2 as YSLEER. The CDR3 runs to 15 residues. Trimming removed 2 bases at V and 0 bases at J, with 8 bases between. CDR3 bases: TGCGCCAGCAGCCAAAGGGTGAGCTCCTACAATGAGCAGTTCTTC. Its translation is CASSQRVSSYNEQFF.

The genes are TRBV19 and TRBJ1-2; D may be TRBD1 (5 bases). CDR1 and CDR2 (germline): LNHDA, SQIVND (reference sequence). Trimming left V 6 bases short and J 1 base short, with 9 bases between. The CDR3 extends over 13 amino acids. The CDR3 nucleotides are TGTGCCAGTAGAGGGGCCGTTAACTATGGCTACACCTTC. Translating gives CASRGAVNYGYTF.

The chain employs TRBV18 and TRBJ1-6; TRBD1 agrees at 9 bases. Germline trimming cut 3 bases from V and 7 bases from J; bases unmatched to any gene: 10. This CDR3 is built from 17 residues. Per the germline V gene, CDR1 is KGHSH and CDR2 is LQKENI. The CDR3 DNA reads as TGTGCCAGCTCACCTCCTAGAACAGGGGGCGTCAATTCACCCCTCCACTTT. This translates into CASSPPRTGGVNSPLHF.

This clone was seen only a few times. The chain joins TRBV7-2 to TRBJ1-2, with 8 bases that match TRBD1. This CDR3 is built from 16 residues. With V trimmed by 5 bases and J by 2 bases, 10 bases remained unmatched. Germline loops: CDR1 SGHTA, CDR2 FQGNSA. CDR3 nucleotide sequence: TGTGCCAGCAGCGGACTGGACAGGGAGGGGAACTATGGCTACACCTTC. Protein product: CASSGLDREGNYGYTF. Based on the CDR3 plus reference TRBV7-2 and TRBJ1-2, the full variable domain is GAGVSQSPSNKVTEKGKDVELRCDPISGHTALYWYRQSLGQGLEFLIYFQGNSAPDKSGLPSDRFSAERTGGSVSTLTIQRTQQEDSAVYLCASSGLDREGNYGYTFGSGTRLTVV.

V usage is TRBV24-1 and J usage is TRBJ2-2, with 11 bases matching TRBD2. The CDR3 totals 19 residues. Germline CDR1 and CDR2: KGHDR and SFDVKD. The V and J ends lost 4 bases and 4 bases, in that order; junction bases with no gene match: 13. The chain's CDR3 is CATSEPRTSGRGGTGELFF. The DNA of the CDR3 is TGTGCCACCAGTGAGCCTCGGACTAGCGGGCGCGGCGGCACCGGGGAGCTGTTTTTT.

The chain couples TRBV1 to TRBJ2-3; TRBD2, the table's D call, lacks a check against the DNA. TRBV1 is tagged as a pseudogene. This CDR3 region has 19 residues. CDR3: CTSSQDQRVAGVYTDTQYF. The CDR3, as DNA: TGCACCAGCAGCCAAGATCAAAGGGTAGCGGGGGTCTACACAGATACGCAGTATTTT.

This chain links TRBV30 with TRBJ1-2; D may be TRBD1 (5 bases). Germline CDR1 GTSNPN, CDR2 SVGIG (reference sequence). Trimming cost V 0 bases and J 6 bases, with 11 bases left between them. The CDR3 runs 13 residues. This chain's CDR3 is CAWSVRGGDGYTF. In nucleotides, the CDR3 is TGTGCCTGGAGTGTACGTGGGGGGGATGGCTACACCTTC. The full variable domain, in which reference TRBV30 and TRBJ1-2 provide the parts outside the CDR3, is SQTIHQWPATLVQPVGSPLSLECTVEGTSNPNLYWYRQAAGRGLQLLFYSVGIGQISSEVPQNLSASRPQDRQFILSSKKLLLSDSGFYLCAWSVRGGDGYTFGSGTRLTVV.

This chain links TRBV11-3 with TRBJ1-1; a possible D gene is TRBD1 (5 bases). There are 13 residues in the CDR3. V was cut by 2 bases and J by 6 bases, with 10 bases left in between. Germline-derived CDR1 and CDR2 are SGHNT and YENEEA. The CDR3 DNA sequence: TGTGCCAGCAGCTTATTGACGGGGGCTGAAGCTTTCTTT. Its translation is CASSLLTGAEAFF.

The chain is built from TRBV6-5 and TRBJ2-1, with a possible D match to TRBD2 (7 bases). The V end lost 6 bases, the J end lost 5 bases, and 14 bases lay between the germline ends. Germline CDR1 reads MNHEY; CDR2 reads SVGAGI. This CDR3 has 14 residues. Here the CDR3 DNA reads TGTGCCAGCAGCACAGGGACTACAAACAATGAGCAGTTCTTC. As protein: CASSTGTTNNEQFF.

This CDR3 is CAIGRTDYNSPLHF. The CDR3 bases are TGTGCCATCGGTAGGACGGATTATAATTCACCCCTCCACTTT. J is TRBJ1-6 and V is TRBV10-3, with no clear D. V shed 8 bases and J shed 4 bases, with 12 bases lying between them. Germline V gives CDR1 ENHRY, CDR2 SYGVKD. The CDR3 covers 14 residues.

V usage is TRBV28 and J usage is TRBJ2-2; 7 nucleotides agree with TRBD1. The V and J ends lost 4 bases and 10 bases, in that order; junction bases with no gene match: 12. The germline CDR1 and CDR2 sequences are MDHEN and SYDVKM. The CDR3 consists of 15 residues. The CDR3 coding sequence is TGTGCCAGCAGTTCGCCATCCGGGACAGCCAAGGAGCTGTTTTTT. Protein: CASSSPSGTAKELFF.

This chain connects TRBV4-1 to TRBJ2-7; 13 bases agree with TRBD2. CDR1 and CDR2 (germline): MGHRA, YSYEKL. Trimming removed 4 bases from V and 2 bases from J; junction bases left unmatched: 5. There are 16 residues in the CDR3. CDR3 sequence: CASSLRTSGGTYEQYF. The CDR3 coding sequence is TGCGCCAGCAGCCTTCGGACTAGCGGGGGAACCTACGAGCAGTACTTC.

The CDR3 coding sequence is TGTGCCAGCAGCCAAGGATCGACTGGGGACAGGGGCTATGGCTACACCTTC. The encoded protein is CASSQGSTGDRGYGYTF. The chain employs TRBV3-1 (or the pseudogene TRBV3-2) and TRBJ1-2; 10 positions agree with TRBD1. The germline CDR1 and CDR2 sequences are LGHDT and YNNKEL (reference sequence). CDR3 length: 17 residues. The V gene end was trimmed by 1 base and the J gene end by 4 bases; junction bases not matched to a gene: 9.

The chain couples TRBV6-6 to TRBJ1-5; TRBD1 is a possible D gene (6 bases). The V and J ends lost 6 bases and 3 bases respectively, with 12 bases between them. This CDR3 contains 14 residues. Germline CDR1 MNHNY, CDR2 SVGAGI (reference sequence). The CDR3 DNA is TGTGCCAGCAGCCCTGGACAGTTCAATCAGCCCCAGCATTTT. This gives the protein CASSPGQFNQPQHF.

CDR3 sequence (DNA): TGTGCCACCAGTTCAGGCGGTGGTCAGCCCCAGCATTTT. Translation gives CATSSGGGQPQHF. This rearrangement joins TRBV24-1 to TRBJ1-5; D is unresolved. The CDR3 runs 13 residues. In germline, CDR1 is KGHDR, CDR2 SFDVKD. The germline V and J ends were trimmed by 6 bases and 6 bases, with 11 bases remaining between them.

The chain couples TRBV9 to TRBJ1-5; no reliable D call. With 4 bases removed from V and 6 bases from J, the gap between germline ends came to 20 bases. The CDR3 consists of 16 residues. The germline CDR1 and CDR2 sequences are SGDLS and YYNGEE. CDR3 region: CASSTRTRSWGQPQHF. CDR3 bases: TGTGCCAGCAGCACTAGGACTCGTAGCTGGGGTCAGCCCCAGCATTTT.

This clone appeared once. One end of the junction does not line up with germline, which may come from a read error. The chain combines TRBV27 with TRBJ2-3; D is possibly TRBD2 (6 bases). The CDR3 has 20 residues. Per germline, CDR1 MNHEY and CDR2 SMNVEV (reference sequence). This chain's CDR3 is CASSLSRRDSAPRSTDTQYF. The CDR3 coding sequence is TGTGCCAGCAGTCTATCCCGCCGGGACTCTGCCCCTAGAAGCACAGATACGCAGTATTTT.

This chain links TRBV9 with TRBJ1-2; D gene unclear. CDR1 is SGDLS, CDR2 YYNGEE, per germline. V gave up 5 bases and J gave up 9 bases, with 8 bases separating them. This CDR3 is 10 amino acids long. The CDR3: CASSPSSYTF. The CDR3, as DNA: TGTGCCAGCAGTCCCTCGAGCTACACCTTC.

The J gene is TRBJ1-5, the V gene TRBV25-1; D perhaps matches TRBD1 (5 bases). Between the trimmed V and J ends, which lost 5 bases and 6 bases, there was a span of 11 bases. The CDR3 covers 13 residues. Germline V gives CDR1 MGHDK, CDR2 SYGVNS. The CDR3 loop reads CASSLGGLQPQHF. The CDR3 DNA follows: TGTGCCAGCAGTTTGGGGGGACTTCAGCCCCAGCATTTT. Supplemented by reference TRBV25-1 and TRBJ1-5, the full variable domain reads EADIYQTPRYLVIGTGKKITLECSQTMGHDKMYWYQQDPGMELHLIHYSYGVNSTEKGDLSSESTVSRIRTEHFPLTLESARPSHTSQYLCASSLGGLQPQHFGDGTRLSIL.

The V and J genes are TRBV6-4 and TRBJ1-1, with D uncertain. The CDR3 runs to 13 residues. Trimming cost V 5 bases and J 1 base, with 8 bases left between them. CDR1 and CDR2 from the germline V gene are MRHNA and SNTAGT. In DNA form, the CDR3 reads TGTGCCAGCAGTCTCTCGGGGAACACTGAAGCTTTCTTT. This translates into CASSLSGNTEAFF.

The chain links TRBV5-6 to TRBJ1-1, with no clear D. CDR3 length: 13 residues. Trimming removed 0 bases at V and 0 bases at J, with 3 bases between. The germline V gene has CDR1 SGHDT and CDR2 YYEEEE. CDR3 sequence: CASSLGVNTEAFF. The DNA of the CDR3 is TGTGCCAGCAGCTTGGGGGTGAACACTGAAGCTTTCTTT.

V gene TRBV6-1 combines with J gene TRBJ2-1; perhaps D is TRBD1 or TRBD2 (5 bases each). The CDR3 totals 16 residues. Trimming pared 4 bases from V and 7 bases from J, leaving 20 bases between. Germline V gene sequence: CDR1 MNHNS, CDR2 SASEGT. The CDR3 region is CASSAPSGTGGNEQFF. The CDR3 DNA is TGTGCCAGCAGTGCCCCTAGTGGGACCGGAGGAAATGAGCAGTTCTTC.

The chain carries TRBV3-1 (or the pseudogene TRBV3-2) and TRBJ2-7, with no clear D. The V end lost 1 base, the J end lost 12 bases, and 19 bases lay between the germline ends. Germline-derived CDR1 and CDR2 are LGHDT and YNNKEL (reference sequence). The length of the CDR3 is 14 residues. The CDR3 coding sequence is TGTGCCAGCAGCCAAGCCAGGACGGCCCCTGTGGGGTACTTC. Protein product: CASSQARTAPVGYF.

V is TRBV28 and J is TRBJ1-4; a possible D gene is TRBD1 (6 bases). Germline V gives CDR1 MDHEN, CDR2 SYDVKM. V was shortened by 3 bases and J by 1 base, with 12 bases between the two germline ends. CDR3 length equals 16 residues. The DNA for the CDR3 is TGTGCCAGCAGTTTCTGGGGGGCTGAAACTAATGAAAAACTGTTTTTT. It codes for CASSFWGAETNEKLFF.

The rearrangement joins TRBV7-9 to TRBJ2-7, with 10 nucleotides matching TRBD2. After removal of 1 base from V and 5 bases from J, the junction contained 5 bases not matched to a gene. Germline-derived CDR1 and CDR2 are SEHNR and FQNEAQ (reference sequence). This CDR3 spans 15 amino acids. CDR3 amino acids: CASSLESGRDHEQYF. CDR3 nucleotide sequence: TGTGCCAGCAGCTTAGAGAGCGGGAGGGACCACGAGCAGTACTTC.